This entry concerns a single T cell receptor (beta chain). Authors' processing steps: Nucleated cell number was recorded as an estimate derived from reference gene primer amplification. The method was immunoSEQ multiplex PCR; TCRdb's version includes in-frame clones alone and lacks a portion of them. Clone size and the V and J calls come from that table; the DNA yielded D and trimming. The sample records 20,000 to 25,000 clones, around 83% being singletons. The data belong to a study of blood T cell repertoires in COVID-19. Study in general: From the United States, Italy and Spain came samples of acute and convalescent COVID-19. T cells, B-cell-depleted T cells, or PBMCs supplied cDNA or gDNA.

Between the trimmed V and J ends, which lost 10 bases and 4 bases, there was a span of 16 bases. Germline-derived CDR1 and CDR2 are SNHLY and FYNNEI. The length of the CDR3 is 13 residues. V usage is TRBV2 and J usage is TRBJ1-1, with TRBD1 as a possible D gene (6 bases). The TCR comes from a man aged 65 to 79 with acute or convalescent COVID-19. The sample comprised peripheral blood. The DNA for the CDR3 is TGTGCCACCAAGGGGGAGTTGGGCACTGAAGCTTTCTTT. It codes for CATKGELGTEAFF. The full variable domain, in which reference TRBV2 and TRBJ1-1 provide the parts outside the CDR3, is EPEVTQTPSHQVTQMGQEVILRCVPISNHLYFYWYRQILGQKVEFLVSFYNNEISEKSEIFDDQFSVERPDGSNFTLKIRSTKLEDSAMYFCATKGELGTEAFFGQGTRLTVV.